Listed below are T cell receptor beta chains from one sample, sequenced in a study of regulatory T cells in long-lasting Graves disease. TCRdb redid the calling of the multiplex PCR reads with MiXCR, one entry per CDR3 protein. The table records roughly 700,000 distinct CDR3 sequences, around 30% of them present only once. Source: peripheral blood mononuclear cells (PBMCs), taken when the disease was refractory, from a patient treated with antithyroid drugs. The source of these receptors is a female donor with Graves disease. CDR3s include the opening cysteine and the closing phenylalanine or tryptophan. The D gene is left open where the match is weak. Some rows have no size entry. The others give once, few or many, or a class for an expanded clone.

d_call,v_call,j_call,cdr3_length,clone_size,cdr3_aa,cdr3_nt
-,TRBV30,TRBJ1-2,15,-,CAWSVRQPSFYGYTF,TGTGCCTGGAGTGTACGGCAGCCCTCCTTCTATGGCTACACCTTC
-,TRBV7-9,TRBJ1-1,15,-,CASSPGKPLNTEAFF,TGTGCCAGCAGCCCCGGAAAGCCTTTAAACACTGAAGCTTTCTTT
-,TRBV20-1,TRBJ2-7,12,few,CSASVDSYEQYF,TGCAGTGCTAGTGTCGACAGCTACGAGCAGTACTTC
TRBD1,TRBV7-2,TRBJ1-4,15,few,CASSGTGGAREKLFF,TGTGCCAGCAGCGGAACAGGGGGCGCGCGGGAAAAACTGTTTTTT
-,TRBV12-3/TRBV12-4,TRBJ2-4,16,many,CASSWAGGLAKNIQYF,TGTGCCAGCAGTTGGGCAGGGGGACTAGCCAAAAACATTCAGTACTTC
-,TRBV3-1,TRBJ1-2,12,-,CASSQVPSGYTF,TGTGCCAGCAGCCAAGTTCCCTCCGGCTACACCTTC
TRBD1,TRBV5-1,TRBJ1-5,15,-,CASSQTSGGGQPQHF,TGCGCCAGCAGCCAGACCTCAGGGGGCGGTCAGCCCCAGCATTTT
-,TRBV20-1,TRBJ1-1,13,few,CSARRQVATEAFF,TGCAGTGCCAGAAGACAGGTAGCCACTGAAGCTTTCTTT
-,TRBV11-2,TRBJ1-2,12,few,CASSILGGGYTF,TGTGCCAGCAGCATCCTCGGGGGTGGCTACACCTTC
TRBD1,TRBV12-3/TRBV12-4,TRBJ1-4,17,-,CASTRTGPLATNEKLFF,TGTGCCAGCACCCGGACAGGGCCTCTAGCAACTAATGAAAAACTGTTTTTT
TRBD2,TRBV7-2,TRBJ2-1,17,-,CASSLYGLAGVSNEQFF,TGTGCCAGCAGCTTATATGGGCTAGCGGGAGTTAGCAATGAGCAGTTCTTC
-,TRBV10-3,TRBJ1-2,13,-,CATTEKYNYGYTF,TGTGCCACCACGGAGAAGTATAACTATGGCTACACCTTC
-,TRBV6-1,TRBJ1-5,16,-,CASSYTGTNTNQPQHF,TGTGCCAGCAGCTATACCGGGACAAATACCAATCAGCCCCAGCATTTT
-,TRBV19,TRBJ1-4,15,-,CASSMGTGYNEKLFF,TGTGCCAGTAGTATGGGCACAGGTTATAATGAAAAACTGTTTTTT
TRBD1,TRBV4-1,TRBJ1-6,15,-,CASSQGQGGNSPLHF,TGCGCCAGCAGCCAGGGACAGGGTGGTAATTCACCCCTCCACTTT
-,TRBV29-1,TRBJ1-4,13,once,CSVETADYEKLFF,TGCAGCGTAGAAACAGCGGATTATGAAAAACTGTTTTTT
-,TRBV13,TRBJ2-5,13,many,CASSFGTQETQYF,TGTGCCAGCAGCTTCGGGACCCAAGAGACCCAGTACTTC
-,TRBV12-3/TRBV12-4,TRBJ1-1,14,few,CASNLQGLDTEAFF,TGTGCCAGCAATTTACAGGGTTTGGACACTGAAGCTTTCTTT
-,TRBV6-1,TRBJ1-5,12,-,CASSNRNQPQHF,TGTGCCAGCAGTAACAGGAATCAGCCCCAGCATTTT
TRBD2,TRBV27,TRBJ2-3,16,-,CASSPTSGRRGDTQYF,TGTGCCAGCAGTCCTACTAGCGGGAGGCGCGGAGATACGCAGTATTTT
-,TRBV28,TRBJ1-1,14,-,CASPPNRQSGEAFF,TGTGCCAGCCCGCCAAACAGACAGTCTGGTGAAGCTTTCTTT
TRBD2,TRBV19,TRBJ2-2,14,-,CASRAGGLTGELFF,TGTGCCAGTAGGGCGGGAGGGTTAACCGGGGAGCTGTTTTTT
-,TRBV7-8,TRBJ1-4,15,few,CASSLGASIAEKLFF,TGTGCCAGCAGCTTAGGAGCCTCTATCGCGGAAAAACTGTTTTTT
-,TRBV27,TRBJ1-1,16,-,CASSLLRGIEGTEAFF,TGTGCCAGCAGTTTACTAAGAGGGATCGAAGGAACTGAAGCTTTCTTT
TRBD2,TRBV20-1,TRBJ2-7,15,few,CSARGLAGIPYEQYF,TGCAGTGCGCGAGGACTAGCGGGAATCCCCTACGAGCAGTACTTC
-,TRBV6-1,TRBJ1-2,15,many,CASSRQTASNYGYTF,TGTGCCAGCAGTCGACAGACAGCATCTAACTATGGCTACACCTTC
TRBD2,TRBV7-2,TRBJ2-7,16,few,CASRPEGSSGSYEQYF,TGTGCCAGCCGACCCGAGGGTTCTAGCGGATCCTACGAGCAGTACTTC
-,TRBV6-1,TRBJ2-5,14,few,CASNLGGGRETQYF,TGTGCCAGCAATCTCGGAGGGGGGCGGGAGACCCAGTACTTC
-,TRBV6-1,TRBJ1-6,16,-,CASSEVQVFYNSPLHF,TGTGCCAGCAGTGAAGTACAGGTTTTCTATAATTCACCCCTCCACTTT